This T cell receptor beta chain was recorded in a study of Graves' ophthalmopathy and Graves' hyperthyroidism. Points from the study as a whole: Most expanded thyroid clonotypes above 0.001 frequency also appeared in blood.

Amplification from RNA transcripts yielded the TCR beta CDR3 regions. RT-PCR was first run with HTBI primers, then multiplex PCR in a second round. TCRdb processed the multiplex PCR reads anew with MiXCR; each CDR3 protein has one entry. The sample has a few hundred thousand distinct CDR3 sequences; 21% are singletons. The trim removed 10 bases at V and 3 bases at J, leaving 8 bases unmatched. CDR1 and CDR2 from the germline V gene are MNHEY and SVGEGT. This CDR3 contains 13 residues. This clonotype was seen many times. Its antigen remains unknown. Hyperthyroidism was considered stable when no ophthalmopathy appeared within 18 months of follow-up. Hyperthyroidism cases were recent diagnoses of under 2 months' duration in people aged 18 to 65. PBMCs were isolated by Ficoll-Paque density gradient centrifugation, using around 10 ml of fresh peripheral blood as the starting material.

This receptor was taken from a woman aged 18-29 years with stable Graves' hyperthyroidism. The chain uses TRBV6-2 or TRBV6-3 and TRBJ2-5; 7 bases match TRBD1. The sample was peripheral blood. This CDR3 reads CATQGTVEETQYF. CDR3 sequence (DNA): TGTGCCACCCAAGGGACAGTAGAAGAGACCCAGTACTTC.